This TCR beta chain was identified in a study of PD-L1 blockade in urothelial cancer. Turning to the study itself: Blood analysis took place 3 weeks (second dose) and 6 weeks after treatment start. Study-wide points: Better survival was forecast by a pretreatment blood TCR clonality below the median.

The CDR3 runs to 13 residues. Per the germline V gene, CDR1 is SQVTM and CDR2 is ANQGSEA. V was trimmed by 6 bases and J by 0 bases, leaving 11 bases between them. Comments on this clone: Antigen specificity is unknown.

TCRdb's copy holds only in-frame clones and misses some; the assay was immunoSEQ multiplex PCR. The sample includes about 76,000 clones, around 93% of them seen just once. The time point here: peripheral blood 6 weeks after treatment start. The material was PBMCs, obtained around atezolizumab (anti-PD-L1) treatment. The clonotype originates from a woman of 80 years or more with urothelial cancer. V gene TRBV29-1 combines with J gene TRBJ1-1, with D possibly matching TRBD1 (5 bases). CDR3 residues: CSVTGGVNTEAFF. CDR3 sequence (DNA): TGCAGCGTCACCGGAGGGGTGAACACTGAAGCTTTCTTT.